This TCR beta chain was identified during a study of CD8 T cells in Susac syndrome (dated by TCRdb to between 2018 and 2021). For the wider study: Among the sequenced Susac syndrome patients, 5 or 6 had clinically active disease and eight or nine were in clinical remission. At blood withdrawal, Susac syndrome patients were either therapy-naive, taking corticosteroids (in some cases with IVIg as well), or taking IVIg alone. The study used repertoire sequencing to test whether antigen drove CD8+ T cell activation and differentiation in Susac syndrome. Study-level results and caveats: The number of individuals in the TCR sequencing and HLA analysis was acknowledged as relatively small. In patients with Susac syndrome, the CD4+ T cell repertoire showed no detectable clonal expansion.

Peripheral blood CD8+ and CD4+ T cells from healthy donors, Susac syndrome patients and multiple sclerosis patients were profiled by high-throughput TCR beta sequencing. Recently defined diagnostic criteria for definite or probable disease were met by the Susac syndrome patients. Bulk CD8+ and CD4+ T cells were purified magnetically by negative isolation, whereas CD8+ TEMRA cells were enriched by FACS. Blood was collected in EDTA tubes and processed within 24 hours, with PBMCs isolated through density gradient centrifugation. PBMCs intended for TCR sequencing were frozen in liquid nitrogen and were later thawed in a 37 degrees C water bath. The sorted or isolated CD4+, CD8+ and CD8+ TEMRA cells reached a purity of at least 90%. In the case of this clonotype: There is no known antigen for this receptor. The sample holds no much larger clone one base away, and base qualities are not on file.

Via the germline V gene, CDR1 is SGHNT and CDR2 YENEEA. From the cysteine up to the phenylalanine, the CDR3 has a length of 14 residues. The only DNA kept is the CDR3, 42 bases in frame from the first base. Here V drops 5 bases and J drops 5 bases, and the junction holds 8 bases not matched to any gene. RNA was extracted using the RNeasy kit, and roughly 0.5 to 1 ug of the RNA was reverse transcribed with random hexamers. The immunoSEQ multiplex PCR assay, which covers 54 Vbeta and 13 Jbeta segments, was used to amplify TCR beta CDR3 regions. PCR amplification bias was corrected using a synthetic template baseline for primer optimization and computational correction. In the paper's pipeline: Reads were assigned to V, D and J genes according to IMGT and analyzed in immunoSEQ Analyzer, with only productive sequences retained. To calculate clonality, Shannon entropy was normalized by log2 of the number of productive unique sequences and then subtracted from one. Public and private clones were assessed among the 100 most prevalent clones of each patient and control. Susac-specific clones were defined as absent from healthy and MS cohorts, over a thousand published viral clones and other ImmuneACCESS disease sequences. TCRdb redid the processing of the public reads, applying fastp at Q25 and MiXCR, and retained in-frame beta chains. Identical CDR3 protein sequences are pooled into one entry, listed with their most common genes and DNA. The authors' filters were not applied to this entry. This sample gives about 240,000 distinct CDR3 sequences in total; about 96% of them show up just once. The top ten clonotypes cover 0.08% to 0.11% of the sample.

Sequenced input: CD4+ T cells from PBMCs. The sequence joins TRBV11-3 to TRBJ1-1, with 7 central nucleotides matching TRBD1. This receptor was obtained from a human donor with Susac syndrome. At the DNA level, the sequence is TGTGCCAGCAGCCCGAACCCGACAGGGACTGAAGCTTTCTTT. This sequence encodes CASSPNPTGTEAFF.